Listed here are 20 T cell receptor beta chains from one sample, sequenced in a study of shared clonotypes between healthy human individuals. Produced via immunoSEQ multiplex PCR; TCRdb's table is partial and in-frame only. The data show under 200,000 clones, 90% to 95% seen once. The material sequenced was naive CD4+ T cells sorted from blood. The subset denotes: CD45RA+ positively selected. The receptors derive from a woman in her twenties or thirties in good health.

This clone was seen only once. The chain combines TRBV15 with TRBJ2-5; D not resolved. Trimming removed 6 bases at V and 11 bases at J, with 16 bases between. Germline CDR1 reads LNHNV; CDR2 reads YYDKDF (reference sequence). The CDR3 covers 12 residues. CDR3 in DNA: TGTGCCACCAGGGGTCTCGCTGATGAGCAGTACTTC. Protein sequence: CATRGLADEQYF.

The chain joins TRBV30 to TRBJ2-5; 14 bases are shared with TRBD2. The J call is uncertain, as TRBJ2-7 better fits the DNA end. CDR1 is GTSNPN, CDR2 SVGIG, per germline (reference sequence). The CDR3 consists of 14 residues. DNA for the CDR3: TGTGCCCTAAGACTAGCGGGAGGGCCGTACGAGCAGTACTTC. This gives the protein CALRLAGGPYEQYF.

The CDR3 DNA follows: TGTGCCAGCAGTGAAAAGGTGAACACTGAAGCTTTCTTT. It codes for CASSEKVNTEAFF. The gene calls are TRBV6-4 and TRBJ1-1; D unresolved. Trimming stripped 3 bases from V and 0 bases from J, with 5 bases between. Germline CDR1 is MRHNA and CDR2 is SNTAGT. The CDR3 is 13 amino acids.

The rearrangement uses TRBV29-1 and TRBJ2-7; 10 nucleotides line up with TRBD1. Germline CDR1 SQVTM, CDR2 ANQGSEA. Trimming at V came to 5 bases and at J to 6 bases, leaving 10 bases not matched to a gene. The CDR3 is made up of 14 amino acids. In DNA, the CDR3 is TGCAGCGTTCGCCCCGGGACAGGGGCGAGCGAGCAGTACTTC. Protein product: CSVRPGTGASEQYF.

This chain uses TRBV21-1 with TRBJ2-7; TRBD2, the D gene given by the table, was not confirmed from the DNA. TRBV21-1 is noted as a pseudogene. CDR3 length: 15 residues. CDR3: CASSKGLAGSYEQYF. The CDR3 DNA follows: TGTGCCAGCAGCAAAGGACTAGCGGGCTCCTACGAGCAGTACTTC.

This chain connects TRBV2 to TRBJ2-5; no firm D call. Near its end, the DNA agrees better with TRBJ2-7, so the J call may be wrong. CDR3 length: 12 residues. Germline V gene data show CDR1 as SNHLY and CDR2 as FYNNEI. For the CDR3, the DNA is TGTGCCAGCAGAATTGTCGGGTACGAGCAGTACTTC. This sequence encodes CASRIVGYEQYF.

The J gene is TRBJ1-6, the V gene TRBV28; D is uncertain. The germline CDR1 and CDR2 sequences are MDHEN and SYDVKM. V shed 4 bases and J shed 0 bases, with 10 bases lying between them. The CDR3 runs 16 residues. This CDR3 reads CASSSPISSYNSPLHF. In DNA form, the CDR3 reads TGTGCCAGCAGTTCCCCCATCAGCTCCTATAATTCACCCCTCCACTTT.

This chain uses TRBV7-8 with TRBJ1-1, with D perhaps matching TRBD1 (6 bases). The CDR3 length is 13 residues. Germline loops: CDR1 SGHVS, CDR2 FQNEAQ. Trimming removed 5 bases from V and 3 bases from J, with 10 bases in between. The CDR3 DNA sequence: TGTGCCAGCAGCACACAGGGAGACACTGAAGCTTTCTTT. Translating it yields CASSTQGDTEAFF. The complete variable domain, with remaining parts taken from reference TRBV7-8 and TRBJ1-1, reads GAGVSQSPRYKVAKRGQDVALRCDPISGHVSLFWYQQALGQGPEFLTYFQNEAQLDKSGLPSDRFFAERPEGSVSTLKIQRTQQEDSAVYLCASSTQGDTEAFFGQGTRLTVV.

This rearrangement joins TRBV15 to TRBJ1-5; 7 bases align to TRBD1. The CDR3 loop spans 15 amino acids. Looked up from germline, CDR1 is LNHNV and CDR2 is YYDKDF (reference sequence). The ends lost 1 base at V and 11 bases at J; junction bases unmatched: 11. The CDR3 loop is CATSRVRTGGPAQHF. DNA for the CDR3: TGTGCCACCAGCAGAGTCCGGACAGGCGGCCCGGCCCAGCATTTT.

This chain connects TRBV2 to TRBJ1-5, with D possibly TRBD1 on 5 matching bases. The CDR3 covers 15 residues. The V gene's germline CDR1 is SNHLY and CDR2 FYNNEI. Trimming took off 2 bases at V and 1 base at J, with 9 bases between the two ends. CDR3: CASSEYGGSNQPQHF. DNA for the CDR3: TGTGCCAGCAGTGAATATGGGGGGAGCAATCAGCCCCAGCATTTT.

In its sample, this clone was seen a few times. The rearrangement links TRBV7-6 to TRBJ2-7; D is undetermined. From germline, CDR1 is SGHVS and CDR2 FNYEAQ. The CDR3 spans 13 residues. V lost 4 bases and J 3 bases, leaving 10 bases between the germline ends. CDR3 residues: CASSSQAGYEQYF. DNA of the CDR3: TGTGCCAGCAGCTCCCAAGCAGGCTACGAGCAGTACTTC. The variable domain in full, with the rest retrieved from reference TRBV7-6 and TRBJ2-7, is GAGVSQSPRYKVTKRGQDVALRCDPISGHVSLYWYRQALGQGPEFLTYFNYEAQQDKSGLPNDRFSAERPEGSISTLTIQRTEQRDSAMYRCASSSQAGYEQYFGPGTRLTVT.

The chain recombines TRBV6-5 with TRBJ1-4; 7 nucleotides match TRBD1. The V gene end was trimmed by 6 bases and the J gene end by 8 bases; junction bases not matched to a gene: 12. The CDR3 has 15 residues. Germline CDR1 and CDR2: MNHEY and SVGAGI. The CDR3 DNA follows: TGTGCCAGCAGACGAAACAGGGGCGCGGGGGAAAAACTGTTTTTT. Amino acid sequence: CASRRNRGAGEKLFF.

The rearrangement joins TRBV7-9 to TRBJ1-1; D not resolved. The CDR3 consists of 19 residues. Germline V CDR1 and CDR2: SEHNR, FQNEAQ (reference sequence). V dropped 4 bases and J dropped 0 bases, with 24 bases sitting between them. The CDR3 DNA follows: TGTGCCAGCAGCTCAACACTCAACAAAAGGACGGCCATGAACACTGAAGCTTTCTTT. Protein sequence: CASSSTLNKRTAMNTEAFF.

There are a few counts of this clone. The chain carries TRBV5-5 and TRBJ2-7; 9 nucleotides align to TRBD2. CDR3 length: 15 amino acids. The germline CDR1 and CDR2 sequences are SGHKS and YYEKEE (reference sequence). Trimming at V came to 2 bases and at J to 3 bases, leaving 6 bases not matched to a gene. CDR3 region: CASSFLAGPYYEQYF. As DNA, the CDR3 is TGTGCCAGCAGCTTTCTAGCGGGACCTTACTACGAGCAGTACTTC.

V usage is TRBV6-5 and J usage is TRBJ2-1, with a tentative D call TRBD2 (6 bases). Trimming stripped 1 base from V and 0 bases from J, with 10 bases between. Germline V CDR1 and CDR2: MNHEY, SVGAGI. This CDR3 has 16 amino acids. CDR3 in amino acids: CASSYFRLGSYNEQFF. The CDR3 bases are TGTGCCAGCAGTTACTTCCGACTAGGCTCCTACAATGAGCAGTTCTTC.

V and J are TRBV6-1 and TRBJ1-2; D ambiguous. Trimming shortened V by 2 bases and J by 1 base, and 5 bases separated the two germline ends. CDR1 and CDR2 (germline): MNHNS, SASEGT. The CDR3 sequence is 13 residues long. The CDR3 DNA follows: TGTGCCAGCAGTGAACAGGATAACTATGGCTACACCTTC. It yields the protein CASSEQDNYGYTF.

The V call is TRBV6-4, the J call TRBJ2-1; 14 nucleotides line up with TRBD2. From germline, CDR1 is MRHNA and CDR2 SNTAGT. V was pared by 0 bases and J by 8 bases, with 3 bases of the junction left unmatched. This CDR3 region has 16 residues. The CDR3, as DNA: TGTGCCAGCAGTGACTCAGGGACTAGCGGGAGATATGAGCAGTTCTTC. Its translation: CASSDSGTSGRYEQFF.

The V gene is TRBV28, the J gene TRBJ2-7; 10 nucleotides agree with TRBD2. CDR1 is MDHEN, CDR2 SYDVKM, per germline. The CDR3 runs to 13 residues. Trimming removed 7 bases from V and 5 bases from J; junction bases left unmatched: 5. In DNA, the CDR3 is TGTGCCAGCAAAGGGCTAGCGGGAGACGAGCAGTACTTC. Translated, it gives CASKGLAGDEQYF.

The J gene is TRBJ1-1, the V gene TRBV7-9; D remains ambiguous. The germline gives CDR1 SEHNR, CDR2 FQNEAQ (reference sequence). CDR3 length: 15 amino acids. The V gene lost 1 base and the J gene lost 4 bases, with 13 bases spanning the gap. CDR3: CASSLVQLFVTEAFF. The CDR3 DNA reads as TGTGCCAGCAGCTTAGTCCAGCTTTTCGTCACTGAAGCTTTCTTT.

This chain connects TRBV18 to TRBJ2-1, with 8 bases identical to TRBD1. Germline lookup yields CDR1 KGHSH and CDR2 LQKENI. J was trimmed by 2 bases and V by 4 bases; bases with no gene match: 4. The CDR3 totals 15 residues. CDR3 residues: CASSRRQGTYNEQFF. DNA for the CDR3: TGTGCCAGCTCACGTAGACAGGGGACCTACAATGAGCAGTTCTTC.